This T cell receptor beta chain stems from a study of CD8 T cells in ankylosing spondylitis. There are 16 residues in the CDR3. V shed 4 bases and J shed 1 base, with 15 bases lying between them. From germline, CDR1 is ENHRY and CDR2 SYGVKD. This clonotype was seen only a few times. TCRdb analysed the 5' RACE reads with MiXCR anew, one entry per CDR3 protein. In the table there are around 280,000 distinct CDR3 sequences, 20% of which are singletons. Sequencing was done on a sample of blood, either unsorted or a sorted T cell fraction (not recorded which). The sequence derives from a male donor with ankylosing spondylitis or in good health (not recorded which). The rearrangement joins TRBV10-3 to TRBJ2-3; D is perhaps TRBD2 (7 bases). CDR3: CAISGGRGGGTDTQYF. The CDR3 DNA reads TGTGCCATCAGTGGGGGAAGAGGGGGGGGCACAGATACGCAGTATTTT.